This T cell receptor beta chain was identified during a study of breast tumors, draining lymph nodes, adjacent tissues. Broader study findings: Compared with lymph nodes, tumors were less diverse; compared with nontumor tissue, more. Data fit most tumor T cells coming from lymph node, expanding in tumor.

Axillary draining lymph nodes of breast cancer patients supplied the node samples. The CDR3 sequence is 13 residues long. The V gene's germline CDR1 is LGHDT and CDR2 YNNKEL (reference sequence). Trimming removed 0 bases from V and 12 bases from J; junction bases left unmatched: 7. One entry per CDR3 protein results from TCRdb running MiXCR on the multiplex PCR reads. Found here are fewer than 250,000 distinct CDR3 sequences, 32% of them singletons; the top ten hold about 1.4%. The table lists this clonotype with many counts. Its antigen is not known. The TCR sequence derives from a female donor with breast cancer. Some clones in this sample may be carry-over from other donors' samples. V and J are TRBV3-1 and TRBJ2-5, with 7 bases identical to TRBD1. The material sequenced was axillary lymph node tissue. The CDR3 loop is CASSQDIPDREYF. The CDR3 nucleotides are TGTGCCAGCAGCCAAGACATCCCTGACAGGGAGTACTTC.